This T cell receptor beta chain was recovered during a study of T cell repertoires in cytomegalovirus infection (dated by TCRdb to the late 2010s). In terms of the full investigation: Donor HLA type was relevant to the analysis, as public TCR beta signatures indicated carriage of CMV infection together with the matching HLA type.

As for this clonotype: Its cognate antigen has yet to be identified. This may be a read error: a much more frequent sequence differs by one nucleotide.

Overall study outcomes, separate from this receptor: In both this cohort and an independent cohort of 350 or so donors, the cumulative frequency of public TCR beta family members distinguished carriers of CMV infection plus the relevant HLA type. The ex vivo response was dominated by HLA-C-restricted CMV-specific TCR beta clonotypes, which also provided the single most frequent clonotype in two of eight donors.

Including the terminal cysteine and phenylalanine, the CDR3 comprises 13 residues. Only CDR3 DNA is held: 39 bases, read in frame from base 1. Sequences SGHTA (CDR1) and FQGNSA (CDR2) are obtained from the germline V gene. Sequencing used an Illumina HiSeq 1500. The raw public data were reprocessed by TCRdb itself: fastp quality trimming at Q25, MiXCR clonotype calling, in-frame beta chains only. Each entry merges the rows of one CDR3 protein and shows their most common DNA and genes. The sample records about 130,000 distinct CDR3 sequences, roughly 25% of which are singletons. 34% of the sample comes from the top ten.

Sequencing was performed on PBMCs, sequenced either directly or after in vitro stimulation (not recorded which). The source of this sequence is a human donor in good health (CMV status not recorded). Some clones in this sample may be carry-over from other donors' samples. The V and J genes are TRBV7-2 and TRBJ1-4, with no confidently assigned D gene. The CDR3 protein: CVSSWRDGEKLFF. Read as DNA, the sequence is TGTGTCAGCAGCTGGCGGGATGGTGAAAAACTGTTTTTT.